These 26 T cell receptor beta chains share one sample of origin, sequenced in a study of OX40 agonist ivuxolimab in advanced cancers. Using immunoSEQ multiplex PCR, the repertoire was profiled, and TCRdb retains in-frame clones only, with some absent. Here the sample spans tens of thousands of clones, about 88% being singletons. Sample: CD4+ or CD8+ T cells sorted from blood, taken in a trial of the OX40 agonist ivuxolimab. These receptors came from an adult with an advanced solid tumor such as melanoma, head and neck, liver or kidney cancer.

The rearrangement uses TRBV6-5 and TRBJ2-7, with D maybe TRBD1 (6 bases). The germline V gene encodes CDR1 MNHEY and CDR2 SVGAGI. There are 15 residues in the CDR3. V lost 2 bases to trimming and J lost 2 bases, with 13 bases between them. CDR3 DNA sequence: TGTGCCAGCAGTTACCGGGACACTGGCCCCTACGAGCAGTACTTC. This translates into CASSYRDTGPYEQYF.

The chain has TRBV20-1 and TRBJ1-2; D unresolved. Germline-derived CDR1 and CDR2 are DFQATT and SNEGSKA (reference sequence). The CDR3 length is 11 residues. The V end was cut by 5 bases, the J end by 2 bases, with 6 bases between. The CDR3, as DNA: TGCAGTGCTGAAGACAACTATGGCTACACCTTC. Protein: CSAEDNYGYTF.

V gene TRBV6-4 combines with J gene TRBJ2-3, with 7 positions matching TRBD2. CDR3 length: 17 amino acids. V dropped 7 bases and J dropped 2; count of bases not matched to a gene: 15. Germline V gives CDR1 MRHNA, CDR2 SNTAGT. DNA for the CDR3: TGTGCCAGCACTTTTACCCCTCCGGGACTATACACAGATACGCAGTATTTT. As protein: CASTFTPPGLYTDTQYF.

The chain couples TRBV18 to TRBJ2-3; 11 positions agree with TRBD2. Germline V gene sequence: CDR1 KGHSH, CDR2 LQKENI. The V and J ends lost 4 bases and 3 bases, in that order; junction bases with no gene match: 6. This CDR3 has 16 amino acids. This CDR3 reads CASSLERTSGTDTQYF. In DNA form, the CDR3 reads TGTGCCAGCTCACTAGAGCGGACTAGCGGGACAGATACGCAGTATTTT.

This chain joins TRBV6-1 and TRBJ1-5; no firm D call. The germline V and J ends were trimmed by 7 bases and 8 bases, with 15 bases remaining between them. The CDR3 has 13 residues. In germline, CDR1 is MNHNS, CDR2 SASEGT. This chain's CDR3 is CASIPGPGEPQHF. The CDR3 DNA is TGTGCCAGCATTCCGGGCCCTGGTGAGCCCCAGCATTTT.

V usage is TRBV5-6 and J usage is TRBJ2-2; 7 bases map to TRBD1. The CDR3 is made up of 16 amino acids. Germline V gives CDR1 SGHDT, CDR2 YYEEEE. V lost 4 bases, J lost 3 bases, and 9 bases stayed unmatched. The DNA for the CDR3 is TGTGCCAGCAGCAAACTTGACAGGGCAGACACCGGGGAGCTGTTTTTT. Translating gives CASSKLDRADTGELFF.

The V call is TRBV6-5, the J call TRBJ1-2; no firm D call. The CDR3 is 13 amino acids. V was pared by 4 bases and J by 4 bases, with 10 bases between. The germline V gene encodes CDR1 MNHEY and CDR2 SVGAGI. The chain's CDR3 is CASSSPWPYGYTF. The CDR3 DNA is TGTGCCAGCAGTTCCCCGTGGCCCTATGGCTACACCTTC.

V and J are TRBV6-1 and TRBJ2-3, with TRBD1 matching 7 bases. The CDR3 has 13 residues. Germline V gene lookup returns CDR1 MNHNS and CDR2 SASEGT. J was trimmed by 3 bases and V by 11 bases; bases with no gene match: 8. The CDR3 DNA sequence: TGTGCCGGCGGAGACAGGGCAACAGATACGCAGTATTTT. The encoded protein is CAGGDRATDTQYF.

This clone turned up a few times. The V gene is TRBV5-4, the J gene TRBJ1-1; D is unclear. In germline, CDR1 is SGHNT, CDR2 YYREEE (reference sequence). The CDR3 covers 14 residues. The germline V and J ends were trimmed by 0 bases and 1 base, with 7 bases remaining between them. CDR3 nucleotides: TGTGCCAGCAGCTTGGCCACGAGGAACACTGAAGCTTTCTTT. Translation: CASSLATRNTEAFF.

This clone has a handful of counts. V usage is TRBV19 and J usage is TRBJ1-2; 7 nucleotides align to TRBD1. Germline-derived CDR1 and CDR2 are LNHDA and SQIVND (reference sequence). With 0 bases clipped from V and 4 bases from J, the junction kept 5 bases outside the gene matches. This CDR3 contains 15 residues. The CDR3 nucleotides are TGTGCCAGTAGTATAGACTCACAGGGGACCTATGGCTACACCTTC. Amino acid sequence: CASSIDSQGTYGYTF. Based on the CDR3 plus reference TRBV19 and TRBJ1-2, the full variable domain is DGGITQSPKYLFRKEGQNVTLSCEQNLNHDAMYWYRQDPGQGLRLIYYSQIVNDFQKGDIAEGYSVSREKKESFPLTVTSAQKNPTAFYLCASSIDSQGTYGYTFGSGTRLTVV.

The rearrangement joins TRBV7-6 to TRBJ2-3, with a weak D call TRBD1 (6 bases). Germline CDR1 and CDR2: SGHVS and FNYEAQ. This CDR3 is built from 13 residues. Trimming took 5 bases from V and 10 from J, leaving 16 bases between them. DNA for the CDR3: TGTGCCAGCAGCCAGACATCGACAGGTGCGCAGTATTTT. Translating gives CASSQTSTGAQYF.

This clone was observed a few times. The V call is TRBV5-8, the J call TRBJ1-2; the D is unclear. The CDR3 contains 12 residues. V was clipped by 2 bases and J by 8 bases, with 10 bases between them. Germline-derived CDR1 and CDR2 are SGHTS and YDEGEE. CDR3 in DNA: TGTGCCAGCAGCTTATCCGTGAGAGGCTACACCTTC. It is translated as CASSLSVRGYTF. Looking up the rest from reference TRBV5-8 and TRBJ1-2 gives the full variable domain: EAGVTQSPTHLIKTRGQQATLRCSPISGHTSVYWYQQALGLGLQFLLWYDEGEERNRGNFPPRFSGRQFPNYSSELNVNALELEDSALYLCASSLSVRGYTFGSGTRLTVV.

This sequence joins TRBV27 and TRBJ1-2; 8 bases line up with TRBD1. J was trimmed by 3 bases and V by 4 bases; bases with no gene match: 4. The CDR3 is 14 amino acids. Germline CDR1 MNHEY, CDR2 SMNVEV (reference sequence). The CDR3 sequence: CASSSRGRYYGYTF. In DNA, the CDR3 is TGTGCCAGCAGTTCCAGGGGGCGTTACTATGGCTACACCTTC.

This chain uses TRBV7-2 with TRBJ2-7; D is tentatively TRBD1 or TRBD2 (5 bases each). Trimming stripped 1 base from V and 6 bases from J, with 16 bases between. The germline gives CDR1 SGHTA, CDR2 FQGNSA. The CDR3 length is 15 residues. The CDR3 is CASSLGVRGGGEQYF. In DNA form, the CDR3 reads TGTGCCAGCAGCTTAGGGGTCCGGGGCGGCGGCGAGCAGTACTTC.

The V and J genes are TRBV28 and TRBJ2-2; D perhaps matches TRBD1 (6 bases). The CDR3 runs 14 residues. V lost 4 bases and J 6 bases, leaving 12 bases between the germline ends. Germline values: CDR1 MDHEN, CDR2 SYDVKM. The CDR3 region has the DNA TGTGCCAGCAGTTCACAGGGATGGCCCGGGGAGCTGTTTTTT. As protein: CASSSQGWPGELFF.

V gene TRBV5-1 combines with J gene TRBJ1-1; D call uncertain. Trimming pared 0 bases from V and 3 bases from J, leaving 12 bases between. Germline values: CDR1 SGHRS, CDR2 YFSETQ. This CDR3 spans 15 amino acids. The CDR3 reads CASSLAARRDTEAFF. As DNA, the CDR3 is TGCGCCAGCAGCTTGGCGGCTCGGAGGGACACTGAAGCTTTCTTT.

The chain is built from TRBV9 and TRBJ2-1; 9 bases match TRBD2. Germline V gene data show CDR1 as SGDLS and CDR2 as YYNGEE. This CDR3 is built from 16 residues. The V segment lost 4 bases and the J segment 3 bases; nucleotides outside the gene matches: 8. In DNA, the CDR3 is TGTGCCAGCAGCCCTGAGCGGGGGGCCCACTACAATGAGCAGTTCTTC. It encodes CASSPERGAHYNEQFF.

This chain connects TRBV5-7 to TRBJ2-7; D call uncertain. TRBV5-7 is placed among ORFs of uncertain function. V was cut by 1 base and J by 1 base, with 18 bases left in between. There are 17 residues in the CDR3. CDR3 sequence reads: CASSLLVSGCLSYEQYF. CDR3 nucleotides: TGTGCCAGCAGCTTGTTAGTTAGTGGTTGTTTGTCCTACGAGCAGTACTTC.

This chain links TRBV27 with TRBJ1-1; D not resolved. CDR3 length equals 13 residues. V lost 4 bases, J lost 2 bases, and 8 bases lay in between. Per germline, CDR1 MNHEY and CDR2 SMNVEV (reference sequence). CDR3 protein: CASSWTGNTEAFF. The DNA of the CDR3 is TGTGCCAGCAGTTGGACGGGAAACACTGAAGCTTTCTTT.

The chain combines TRBV10-3 with TRBJ1-1, with a possible D match to TRBD1 (5 bases). Germline-derived CDR1 and CDR2 are ENHRY and SYGVKD. Trimming removed 0 bases at V and 4 bases at J, with 9 bases between. CDR3 size: 14 residues. CDR3: CAISESGVITEAFF. As DNA, the CDR3 is TGTGCCATCAGTGAGTCGGGGGTGATCACTGAAGCTTTCTTT.

The V gene is TRBV28, the J gene TRBJ1-1; D remains unclear. Trimming cost V 9 bases and J 10 bases, with 18 bases left between them. The germline gives CDR1 MDHEN, CDR2 SYDVKM. CDR3 length: 12 residues. Here the CDR3 reads CASRAPVASAFF. The CDR3 DNA reads TGTGCCAGTCGGGCGCCGGTGGCCTCAGCTTTCTTT.

As regards this clone: The same CDR3 can be traced to other DNA sequences in this sample. The chain carries TRBV15 and TRBJ2-3; D might be TRBD2 (5 bases). CDR3 length: 14 residues. Trimming shortened V by 1 base and J by 0 bases, and 5 bases separated the two germline ends. Germline V lookup: CDR1 LNHNV, CDR2 YYDKDF (reference sequence). CDR3 region: CATSRGLSTDTQYF. The CDR3 DNA is TGTGCCACCAGCAGAGGACTAAGCACAGATACGCAGTATTTT.

V and J are TRBV10-3 and TRBJ2-3; a weak D match, TRBD1 (6 bases). The CDR3 extends over 13 amino acids. Germline V gene data show CDR1 as ENHRY and CDR2 as SYGVKD. Trimming cost V 9 bases and J 2 bases, with 12 bases left between them. This chain's CDR3 is CAINRDITDTQYF. Here the CDR3 DNA reads TGTGCCATTAACAGGGACATCACAGATACGCAGTATTTT.

The table lists this clone with a count of one. The chain employs TRBV10-3 and TRBJ2-7; 8 bases match TRBD2. Germline V gene data show CDR1 as ENHRY and CDR2 as SYGVKD. Trimming at V came to 10 bases and at J to 3 bases, leaving 2 bases not matched to a gene. CDR3 size: 11 residues. The CDR3 DNA reads TGTGCCAGCGGGACTAGCTACGAGCAGTACTTC. This translates into CASGTSYEQYF.

This sequence joins TRBV5-1 and TRBJ2-7; the D gene is possibly TRBD1 (5 bases). Germline V lookup: CDR1 SGHRS, CDR2 YFSETQ. This CDR3 contains 14 residues. V was trimmed by 4 bases and J by 3 bases, leaving 14 bases between them. As DNA, the CDR3 is TGCGCCAGCAGCGGGGCAGGCGGAGACTACGAGCAGTACTTC. Its translation is CASSGAGGDYEQYF.

The chain is built from TRBV11-3 and TRBJ2-5, with TRBD2 matching over 8 bases. The germline gives CDR1 SGHNT, CDR2 YENEEA. The CDR3 sequence is 15 residues long. With V trimmed by 4 bases and J by 2 bases, 6 bases remained unmatched. CDR3 loop: CASSSGLGGQETQYF. The CDR3 nucleotides read TGTGCCAGCAGCTCGGGACTAGGGGGACAAGAGACCCAGTACTTC.